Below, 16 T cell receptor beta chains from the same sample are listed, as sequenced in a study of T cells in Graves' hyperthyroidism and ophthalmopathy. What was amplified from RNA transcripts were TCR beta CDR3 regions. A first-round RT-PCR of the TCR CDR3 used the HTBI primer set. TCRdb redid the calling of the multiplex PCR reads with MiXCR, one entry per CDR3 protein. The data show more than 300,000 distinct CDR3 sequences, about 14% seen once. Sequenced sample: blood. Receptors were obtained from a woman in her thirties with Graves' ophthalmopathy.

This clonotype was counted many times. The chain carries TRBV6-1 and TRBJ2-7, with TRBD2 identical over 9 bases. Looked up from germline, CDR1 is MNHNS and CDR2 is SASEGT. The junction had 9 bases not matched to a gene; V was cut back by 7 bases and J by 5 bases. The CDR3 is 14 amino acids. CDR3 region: CASKAGGEVNEQYF. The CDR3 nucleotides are TGTGCCAGCAAGGCGGGGGGGGAGGTGAACGAGCAGTACTTC.

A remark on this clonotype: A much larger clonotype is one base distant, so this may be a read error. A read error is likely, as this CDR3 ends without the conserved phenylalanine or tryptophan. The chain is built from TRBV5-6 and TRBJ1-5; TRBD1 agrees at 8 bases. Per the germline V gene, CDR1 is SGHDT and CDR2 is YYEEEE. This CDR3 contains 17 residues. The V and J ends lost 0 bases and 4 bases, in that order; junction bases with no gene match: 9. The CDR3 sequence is CASSLEGRGRLNQPQHL. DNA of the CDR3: TGTGCCAGCAGCTTGGAGGGCAGGGGGCGCCTTAATCAGCCCCAGCATCTT.

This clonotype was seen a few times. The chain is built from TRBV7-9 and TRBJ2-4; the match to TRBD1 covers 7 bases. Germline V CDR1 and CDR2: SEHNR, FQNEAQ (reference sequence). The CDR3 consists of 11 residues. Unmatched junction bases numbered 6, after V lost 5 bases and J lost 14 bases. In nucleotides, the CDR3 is TGTGCCAGCAGCCAAGAAGACAGGGAGTACTTC. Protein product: CASSQEDREYF.

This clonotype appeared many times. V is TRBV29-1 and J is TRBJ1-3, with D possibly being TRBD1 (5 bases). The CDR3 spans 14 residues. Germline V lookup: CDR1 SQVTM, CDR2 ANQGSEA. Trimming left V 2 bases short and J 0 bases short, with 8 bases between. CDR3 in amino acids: CSVERGTSGNTIYF. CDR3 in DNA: TGCAGCGTTGAACGGGGGACCTCTGGAAACACCATATATTTT.

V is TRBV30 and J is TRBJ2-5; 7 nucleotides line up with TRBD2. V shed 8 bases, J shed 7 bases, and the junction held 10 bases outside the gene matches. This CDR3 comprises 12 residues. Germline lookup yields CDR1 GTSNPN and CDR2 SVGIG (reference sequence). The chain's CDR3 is CASPRGSRTQYF. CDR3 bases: TGTGCCAGCCCGCGGGGGAGCCGGACCCAGTACTTC.

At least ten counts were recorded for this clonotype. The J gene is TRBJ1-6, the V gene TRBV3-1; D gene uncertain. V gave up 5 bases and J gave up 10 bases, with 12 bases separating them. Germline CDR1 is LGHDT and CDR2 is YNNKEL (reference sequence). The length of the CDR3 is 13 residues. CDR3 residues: CASSSHRESPLHF. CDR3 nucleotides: TGTGCCAGCAGCTCACACAGAGAGTCACCCCTCCACTTT.

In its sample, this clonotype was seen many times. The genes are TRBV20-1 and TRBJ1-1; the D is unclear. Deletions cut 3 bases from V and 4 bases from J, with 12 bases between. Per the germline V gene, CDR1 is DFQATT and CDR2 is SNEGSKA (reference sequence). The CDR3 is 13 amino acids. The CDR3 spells CSARDLPVTEAFF. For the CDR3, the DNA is TGCAGTGCTAGGGACCTCCCGGTCACTGAAGCTTTCTTT.

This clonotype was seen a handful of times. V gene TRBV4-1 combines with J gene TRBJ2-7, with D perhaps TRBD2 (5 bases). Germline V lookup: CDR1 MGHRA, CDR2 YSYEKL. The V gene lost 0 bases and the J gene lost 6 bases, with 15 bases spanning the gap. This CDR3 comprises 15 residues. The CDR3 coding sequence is TGCGCCAGCAGCCAAGAGGACGGACTCCCGGCCGAGCAGTACTTC. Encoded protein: CASSQEDGLPAEQYF.

In nucleotides, the CDR3 is TGTGCCAGCAGCATGACCGGGACAGGGTTCGTGCGATCGGGAGATACGCAGTATTTT. Its translation is CASSMTGTGFVRSGDTQYF. This chain links TRBV7-9 with TRBJ2-3; TRBD1 matches 9 bases. The CDR3 has 19 amino acids. Germline-derived CDR1 and CDR2 are SEHNR and FQNEAQ (reference sequence). With V trimmed by 5 bases and J by 5 bases, 20 bases remained unmatched. Based on the CDR3 plus reference TRBV7-9 and TRBJ2-3, the full variable domain is DTGVSQNPRHKITKRGQNVTFRCDPISEHNRLYWYRQTLGQGPEFLTYFQNEAQLEKSRLLSDRFSAERPKGSFSTLEIQRTEQGDSAMYLCASSMTGTGFVRSGDTQYFGPGTRLTVL.

The CDR3 reads CASRPRENTEAFF. The CDR3 nucleotides are TGTGCCAGTAGGCCTCGGGAGAACACTGAAGCTTTCTTT. The rearrangement uses TRBV19 and TRBJ1-1; D remains ambiguous. Germline V gene sequence: CDR1 LNHDA, CDR2 SQIVND (reference sequence). V lost 6 bases and J lost 1, with 9 bases in between. The CDR3 is made up of 13 amino acids.

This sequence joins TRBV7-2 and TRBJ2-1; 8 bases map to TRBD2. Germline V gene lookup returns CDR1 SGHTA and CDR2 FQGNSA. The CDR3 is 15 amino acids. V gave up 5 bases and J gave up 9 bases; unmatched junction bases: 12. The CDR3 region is CASSLWRGEAGEQFF. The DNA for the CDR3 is TGTGCCAGCAGCCTCTGGCGGGGGGAGGCAGGTGAGCAGTTCTTC. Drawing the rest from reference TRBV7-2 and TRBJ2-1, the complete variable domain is GAGVSQSPSNKVTEKGKDVELRCDPISGHTALYWYRQSLGQGLEFLIYFQGNSAPDKSGLPSDRFSAERTGGSVSTLTIQRTQQEDSAVYLCASSLWRGEAGEQFFGPGTRLTVL.

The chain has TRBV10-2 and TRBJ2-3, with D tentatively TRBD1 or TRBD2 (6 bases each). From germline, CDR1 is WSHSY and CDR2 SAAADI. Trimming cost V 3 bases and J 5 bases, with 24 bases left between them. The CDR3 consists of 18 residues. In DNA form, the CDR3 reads TGCGCCAGCAGTGACCCCCTGGAGGGGGGCCGTCGGAAAGATACGCAGTATTTT. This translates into CASSDPLEGGRRKDTQYF.

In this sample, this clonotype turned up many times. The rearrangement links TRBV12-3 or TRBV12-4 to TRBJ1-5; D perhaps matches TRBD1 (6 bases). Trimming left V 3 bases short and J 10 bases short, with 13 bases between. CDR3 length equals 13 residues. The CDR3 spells CASSLGGNEPQHF. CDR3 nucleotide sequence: TGTGCCAGCAGTTTGGGGGGCAATGAACCCCAGCATTTT.

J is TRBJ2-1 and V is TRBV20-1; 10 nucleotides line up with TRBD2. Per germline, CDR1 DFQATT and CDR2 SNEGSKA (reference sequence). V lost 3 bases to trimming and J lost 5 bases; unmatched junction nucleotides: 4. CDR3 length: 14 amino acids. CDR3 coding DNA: TGCAGTGCTAGGTACAGCGGGGGGGACAATGAGCAGTTCTTC. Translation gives CSARYSGGDNEQFF.

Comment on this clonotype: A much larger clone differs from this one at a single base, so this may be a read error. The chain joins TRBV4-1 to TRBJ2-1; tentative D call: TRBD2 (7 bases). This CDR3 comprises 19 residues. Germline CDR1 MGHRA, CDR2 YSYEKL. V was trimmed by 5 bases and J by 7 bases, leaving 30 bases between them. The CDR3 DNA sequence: TGCGCCAGCAGCTCCCGACTACCGGGGGGCTCAGGGCAGTCTAATGAGCAGTTCTTC. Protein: CASSSRLPGGSGQSNEQFF.

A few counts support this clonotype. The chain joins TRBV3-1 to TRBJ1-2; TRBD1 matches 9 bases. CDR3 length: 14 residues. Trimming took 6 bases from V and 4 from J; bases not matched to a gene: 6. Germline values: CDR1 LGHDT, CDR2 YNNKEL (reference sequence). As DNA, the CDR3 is TGTGCCAGCAGTCGGACAGGGGAAGGCTATGGCTACACCTTC. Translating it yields CASSRTGEGYGYTF.